These 27 T cell receptor beta chains originate from one sample sequenced in a study of shared clonotypes between healthy human individuals. TCRdb's table, derived via immunoSEQ multiplex PCR, lists solely in-frame clones and lacks some. The table shows some 790,000 clones, with 55% to 75% occurring only once. The sample taken for sequencing was memory CD4+ T cells sorted from blood. As for subset: CD45RA-negative fraction. These receptors all come from a woman in her twenties or thirties in good health.

V usage is TRBV6-5 and J usage is TRBJ2-4, with 10 nucleotides matching TRBD2. V dropped 0 bases and J dropped 9; count of bases not matched to a gene: 8. Germline lookup yields CDR1 MNHEY and CDR2 SVGAGI. This CDR3 is 16 amino acids long. CDR3 coding DNA: TGTGCCAGCAGTTACTCGAGGCTAGCGGGAGAAACCATTCAGTACTTC. Encoded protein: CASSYSRLAGETIQYF.

V gene TRBV28 combines with J gene TRBJ2-6; perhaps TRBD1 as D (6 bases). Trimming took off 6 bases at V and 2 bases at J, with 17 bases between the two ends. The CDR3 contains 17 residues. In germline, CDR1 is MDHEN, CDR2 SYDVKM. The CDR3 region has the DNA TGTGCCAGCAGACAACAGGGTAGGGCGGCTGGGGCCAACGTCCTGACTTTC. Its protein is CASRQQGRAAGANVLTF.

V and J are TRBV10-2 and TRBJ1-5; a weak D match, TRBD1 (6 bases). V dropped 6 bases and J dropped 4 bases, with 16 bases sitting between them. The germline V gene encodes CDR1 WSHSY and CDR2 SAAADI. This CDR3 is 15 amino acids long. The CDR3 nucleotides are TGCGCCAGCAGCCTGGGAGAGGGGGTAAATCAGCCCCAGCATTTT. It is translated as CASSLGEGVNQPQHF.

The rearrangement joins TRBV6-1 to TRBJ2-7, with TRBD2 as a possible D gene (6 bases). The V gene's germline CDR1 is MNHNS and CDR2 SASEGT. V lost 4 bases, J lost 1 base, and 14 bases lay in between. The CDR3 has 15 amino acids. In DNA form, the CDR3 reads TGTGCCAGCAGTGTAGGAGGGATTATGTCCTACGAGCAGTACTTC. It codes for CASSVGGIMSYEQYF.

This clone showed up many times. V is TRBV6-4 and J is TRBJ2-2, with no clear D. Germline V gives CDR1 MRHNA, CDR2 SNTAGT. With 3 bases removed from V and 2 bases from J, the gap between germline ends came to 4 bases. This CDR3 spans 13 amino acids. As DNA, the CDR3 is TGTGCCAGCAGTGAACATAACACCGGGGAGCTGTTTTTT. This sequence encodes CASSEHNTGELFF.

This CDR3 is CASSPVRGEQPQHF. CDR3 in DNA: TGTGCCAGCTCACCAGTAAGAGGGGAACAGCCCCAGCATTTT. The chain employs TRBV18 and TRBJ1-5; tentative D call: TRBD1 (5 bases). The CDR3 is made up of 14 amino acids. Per the germline V gene, CDR1 is KGHSH and CDR2 is LQKENI. Deletions cut 2 bases from V and 7 bases from J, with 12 bases between.

This clone was counted between two and nine times. The V call is TRBV28, the J call TRBJ1-5; 7 nucleotides line up with TRBD1. The CDR3 length is 17 residues. CDR1 and CDR2 (germline): MDHEN, SYDVKM. V lost 4 bases to trimming and J lost 6 bases; unmatched junction nucleotides: 15. This CDR3 is CASSSALPDRRRQPQHF. CDR3 in DNA: TGTGCCAGCAGTTCGGCACTACCGGACAGGCGGCGTCAGCCCCAGCATTTT.

This clone has only a few counts. The chain combines TRBV5-1 with TRBJ2-7, with TRBD1 as a possible D gene (6 bases). V lost 4 bases and J 3 bases, leaving 20 bases between the germline ends. Germline loops: CDR1 SGHRS, CDR2 YFSETQ. The CDR3 sequence is 16 residues long. The CDR3 is CASSLKDSRANYEQYF. The CDR3 DNA is TGCGCCAGCAGCCTCAAGGACAGCAGGGCGAACTACGAGCAGTACTTC.

Remarks on this clone: Within the sample, other DNA sequences also encode this same CDR3. The CDR3 nucleotides read TGTGCCAGCTCAAGGGACCCAAACACTGAAGCTTTCTTT. It yields the protein CASSRDPNTEAFF. The chain uses TRBV18 and TRBJ1-1, with D possibly being TRBD1 (5 bases). CDR1 is KGHSH, CDR2 LQKENI, per germline. The CDR3 has 13 amino acids. The ends were cut back, 5 bases at V and 2 bases at J, with 9 bases in the middle.

As concerns this clone: Other DNA sequences in this sample translate to the same CDR3. The rearrangement joins TRBV5-1 to TRBJ2-3; 7 nucleotides line up with TRBD2. The CDR3 loop spans 16 amino acids. Germline V gives CDR1 SGHRS, CDR2 YFSETQ. J lost 2 bases, V lost 0 bases, and 6 bases had no gene match. The CDR3 region is CASSLEGRGDTDTQYF. The CDR3, as DNA: TGCGCCAGCAGCTTGGAAGGCCGGGGGGACACAGATACGCAGTATTTT. The whole variable domain, filled in from reference TRBV5-1 and TRBJ2-3, reads KAGVTQTPRYLIKTRGQQVTLSCSPISGHRSVSWYQQTPGQGLQFLFEYFSETQRNKGNFPGRFSGRQFSNSRSEMNVSTLELGDSALYLCASSLEGRGDTDTQYFGPGTRLTVL.

The rearrangement uses TRBV2 and TRBJ1-4; D perhaps matches TRBD1 (5 bases). This CDR3 contains 15 residues. Per the germline V gene, CDR1 is SNHLY and CDR2 is FYNNEI. V was clipped by 2 bases and J by 8 bases, with 15 bases between them. CDR3 region: CASSEMGTKVEKLFF. The CDR3 coding sequence is TGTGCCAGCAGTGAAATGGGGACTAAGGTCGAAAAACTGTTTTTT.

This clone was detected once. The chain recombines TRBV19 with TRBJ1-5; TRBD1 agrees at 9 bases. V lost 6 bases to trimming and J lost 3 bases; unmatched junction nucleotides: 12. The CDR3 covers 17 residues. Germline V gene sequence: CDR1 LNHDA, CDR2 SQIVND (reference sequence). The CDR3 DNA reads TGTGCCAGTAGATCTAGACACCGGGACAGGGTCAATCAGCCCCAGCATTTT. Residues: CASRSRHRDRVNQPQHF.

The V gene is TRBV18, the J gene TRBJ2-2; 8 nucleotides line up with TRBD1. Trimming at V came to 2 bases and at J to 1 base, leaving 6 bases not matched to a gene. This CDR3 region has 17 residues. In germline, CDR1 is KGHSH, CDR2 LQKENI. As DNA, the CDR3 is TGTGCCAGCTCACCAACCCGACAGGGGATGAACACCGGGGAGCTGTTTTTT. It codes for CASSPTRQGMNTGELFF.

The chain links TRBV7-9 to TRBJ2-5; D could derive from TRBD1 or TRBD2 (5 bases each). The CDR3 is 12 residues long. Germline CDR1 is SEHNR and CDR2 is FQNEAQ (reference sequence). The V end was cut by 6 bases, the J end by 7 bases, with 12 bases between. Here the CDR3 reads CASSERDGTQYF. Written as DNA, the CDR3 is TGTGCCAGCAGTGAGAGGGACGGGACCCAGTACTTC.

The chain uses TRBV7-9 and TRBJ1-4, with 7 bases lining up with TRBD1. Germline lookup yields CDR1 SEHNR and CDR2 FQNEAQ (reference sequence). The CDR3 sequence is 15 residues long. V lost 5 bases, J lost 4 bases, and 7 bases stayed unmatched. CDR3 nucleotide sequence: TGTGCCAGCAGCCCGGGGACAGCAAATAATGAAAAACTGTTTTTT. Protein: CASSPGTANNEKLFF.

This chain uses TRBV28 with TRBJ1-1; D remains ambiguous. The CDR3 is made up of 18 amino acids. The germline V and J ends were trimmed by 3 bases and 0 bases, with 20 bases remaining between them. CDR1 MDHEN and CDR2 SYDVKM come from the germline V gene. CDR3 bases: TGTGCCAGCAGTTTGCATGCCAGGATCGGCGGAATGAACACTGAAGCTTTCTTT. Residues: CASSLHARIGGMNTEAFF.

The chain carries TRBV2 and TRBJ2-5; tentative D call: TRBD1 (7 bases). TRBJ2-7 explains the end of the DNA better; the J call may be wrong. This CDR3 region has 14 residues. Germline-derived CDR1 and CDR2 are SNHLY and FYNNEI. The DNA for the CDR3 is TGTGCCAGCAGTGTGCAGGGGGGAATGTACGAGCAGTACTTC. Translation gives CASSVQGGMYEQYF.

This clone was found a few times. The V gene is TRBV4-2, the J gene TRBJ1-4; 9 nucleotides align to TRBD1. The CDR3 spans 14 residues. With 1 base clipped from V and 6 bases from J, the junction kept 0 bases outside the gene matches. The germline V gene has CDR1 LGHNA and CDR2 YNFKEQ. The CDR3 nucleotides read TGTGCCAGCAGCCAAGGGACAGGGGATGAAAAACTGTTTTTT. Translated: CASSQGTGDEKLFF.

V usage is TRBV2 and J usage is TRBJ2-1, with 10 bases aligning to TRBD2. Germline values: CDR1 SNHLY, CDR2 FYNNEI. J lost 7 bases, V lost 4 bases, and 10 bases had no gene match. CDR3 size: 16 residues. CDR3 nucleotides: TGTGCCAGCAGTGCCGCTCTAGCGGGAGTTATTAATGAGCAGTTCTTC. Protein: CASSAALAGVINEQFF.

Turning to this clone: A far larger clone is one base from this, pointing to a likely read error. The V gene is TRBV29-1, the J gene TRBJ2-1; 8 bases are shared with TRBD2. Looked up from germline, CDR1 is SQVTM and CDR2 is ANQGSEA. After removal of 7 bases from V and 13 bases from J, the junction contained 6 bases not matched to a gene. The CDR3 runs to 10 residues. Here the CDR3 reads CSALAGLQFF. The DNA for the CDR3 is TGCAGCGCGTTAGCGGGACTCCAGTTCTTC.

This chain connects TRBV2 to TRBJ2-5; 8 bases are shared with TRBD2. The germline CDR1 and CDR2 sequences are SNHLY and FYNNEI. Trimming cost V 1 base and J 7 bases; bases outside gene matches: 5. This CDR3 contains 14 residues. The CDR3 region has the DNA TGTGCCAGCAGTGAAGGAGCGGGAGATGCGACCCAGTACTTC. Its translation is CASSEGAGDATQYF.

CDR3 loop: CASGTRDRGNYGYTF. DNA of the CDR3: TGTGCCAGCGGAACCCGGGACAGGGGTAACTATGGCTACACCTTC. The chain carries TRBV28 and TRBJ1-2; 10 positions match TRBD1. CDR3 length equals 15 residues. V was clipped by 8 bases and J by 1 base; unmatched bases: 7. Per germline, CDR1 MDHEN and CDR2 SYDVKM.

The DNA of the CDR3 is TGCGCCAGCAGCGACGGAGGGACTACGAACACCGGGGAGCTGTTTTTT. This sequence encodes CASSDGGTTNTGELFF. This chain connects TRBV5-1 to TRBJ2-2; 7 bases map to TRBD2. The V gene end was trimmed by 4 bases and the J gene end by 0 bases; junction bases not matched to a gene: 6. CDR1 and CDR2 from the germline V gene are SGHRS and YFSETQ. The CDR3 contains 16 residues.

This clone showed up just a few times. This chain links TRBV6-1 with TRBJ2-4, with D possibly TRBD2 on 5 matching bases. With 2 bases removed from V and 0 bases from J, the gap between germline ends came to 11 bases. Germline V lookup: CDR1 MNHNS, CDR2 SASEGT. CDR3 length: 16 amino acids. The CDR3 coding sequence is TGTGCCAGCAGTGAACGGACTCTCGTAGCCAAAAACATTCAGTACTTC. It specifies CASSERTLVAKNIQYF.

In its sample, this clone was seen many times. The genes are TRBV6-1 and TRBJ2-1, with D tentatively TRBD2 (5 bases). The length of the CDR3 is 13 residues. The ends were cut back, 7 bases at V and 8 bases at J, with 15 bases in the middle. In germline, CDR1 is MNHNS, CDR2 SASEGT. CDR3 coding DNA: TGTGCCAGCACGCGGACTGTCCGGTATGAGCAGTTCTTC. This encodes CASTRTVRYEQFF.

The chain uses TRBV5-1 and TRBJ2-7; no clear D. The V gene lost 5 bases and the J gene lost 0 bases, with 12 bases spanning the gap. Per germline, CDR1 SGHRS and CDR2 YFSETQ. The CDR3 length is 14 residues. The CDR3 bases are TGCGCCAGCAGACACGAACCGAGCTCCTACGAGCAGTACTTC. Protein sequence: CASRHEPSSYEQYF.

The V call is TRBV4-1, the J call TRBJ2-7; 9 bases map to TRBD2. CDR1 and CDR2 from the germline V gene are MGHRA and YSYEKL. CDR3 length equals 19 residues. The trim removed 0 bases at V and 1 base at J, leaving 13 bases unmatched. The CDR3 sequence: CASSQDLWREGRASYEQYF. In DNA, the CDR3 is TGCGCCAGCAGCCAAGATCTTTGGCGGGAGGGCCGTGCGTCCTACGAGCAGTACTTC.